This T cell receptor (beta chain) was recorded in a study of OX40 agonist ivuxolimab in advanced cancers. About the study: The mean age was roughly 60 years, ranging from about 23 to 85, with under 90% of participants male. Therapy given before enrollment (anti-PD-1, anti-PD-L1 or anti-CTLA-4) was allowed, and over 35% had some. Study results and caveats: Some nonresponders additionally presented with little normalized T-cell clonal expansion. More expanded clones were seen, on average, in CD8+ T cells than in CD4+.

For this clone: Its specificity is not known.

The length of the CDR3 is 18 residues. Produced via immunoSEQ multiplex PCR; TCRdb's table is partial and in-frame only. This repertoire shows tens of thousands of clones, about nine tenths found once; its top ten account for around 2%. This specimen was CD4+ or CD8+ T cells sorted from blood, taken in a trial of the OX40 agonist ivuxolimab. V usage is TRBV21-1 and J usage is TRBJ2-7; TRBD1 is the table's D call and was not checked against the DNA. TRBV21-1 is tagged as a pseudogene. The source of this sequence is an adult with an advanced solid tumor such as melanoma, head and neck, liver or kidney cancer. The CDR3, as DNA: TGTGCCAGCAGAAACCGATGGGCAGGGGGCTTCTTTTCATACGAGCAGTACTTC. Translated, it gives CASRNRWAGGFFSYEQYF.